The 27 T cell receptor beta chains below come from one sample, sequenced in a study of regulatory T cells in long-lasting Graves disease. The time point was: newly diagnosed GD, antithyroid drugs for less than 3 months. Extracted RNA from PBMCs served as the source of the TCR library. Libraries of TCR beta came from iRepertoire HTBI primers plus Arm-PCR of CDR3 regions. TCRdb called the multiplex PCR reads again in MiXCR, with one record for every CDR3 protein. The sample records roughly 500,000 distinct CDR3 sequences, about 13% being singletons. These data are also associated with another study on T cells in Graves' hyperthyroidism and ophthalmopathy.

Here the sequenced sample was peripheral blood mononuclear cells (PBMCs), taken at new diagnosis, from a patient treated with antithyroid drugs. The receptor set was obtained from a man between 25 and 39 years old with Graves disease.

This clonotype was found many times. This chain uses TRBV6-4 with TRBJ2-2, with D perhaps being TRBD1 or TRBD2 (5 bases each). The CDR3 spans 15 residues. Trimming cost V 8 bases and J 5 bases, with 18 bases left between them. Looked up from germline, CDR1 is MRHNA and CDR2 is SNTAGT. The CDR3 region is CASGRGDIGTGELFF. CDR3 coding DNA: TGTGCCAGCGGACGGGGCGACATCGGAACCGGGGAGCTGTTTTTT.

This chain joins TRBV4-1 and TRBJ2-3; D remains ambiguous. CDR3 size: 16 residues. Germline V gene sequence: CDR1 MGHRA, CDR2 YSYEKL. V shed 1 base and J shed 4 bases, with 15 bases lying between them. CDR3 sequence (DNA): TGCGCCAGCAGCCAAGTCCAGTCAGTGTTGGCAGATACGCAGTATTTT. Translating gives CASSQVQSVLADTQYF.

In its sample, this clonotype was seen a few times. V gene TRBV27 combines with J gene TRBJ1-4; D might be TRBD1 (5 bases). This CDR3 has 13 residues. V was shortened by 4 bases and J by 6 bases, with 9 bases between the two germline ends. From germline, CDR1 is MNHEY and CDR2 SMNVEV (reference sequence). CDR3 sequence reads: CASSSGVDEKLFF. The CDR3 bases are TGTGCCAGCAGTTCGGGGGTGGATGAAAAACTGTTTTTT. The full variable domain, its missing parts supplied by reference TRBV27 and TRBJ1-4, is EAQVTQNPRYLITVTGKKLTVTCSQNMNHEYMSWYRQDPGLGLRQIYYSMNVEVTDKGDVPEGYKVSRKEKRNFPLILESPSPNQTSLYFCASSSGVDEKLFFGSGTQLSVL.

This clonotype was observed many times. The chain combines TRBV5-4 with TRBJ1-2, with 8 bases fitting TRBD1. The CDR3 has 17 amino acids. The trim removed 0 bases at V and 4 bases at J, leaving 11 bases unmatched. CDR1 and CDR2 (germline): SGHNT, YYREEE (reference sequence). Here the CDR3 reads CASSLGQGPTRPYGYTF. The CDR3 nucleotides are TGTGCCAGCAGCTTGGGACAGGGGCCAACCCGCCCCTATGGCTACACCTTC.

CDR3 DNA: TGTGCCAGCAGCCCCCGCCCCCTGAGGGGCTTTAGCTCACCCCTCCACTTT. This gives the protein CASSPRPLRGFSSPLHF. The V gene is TRBV11-2, the J gene TRBJ1-6, with a possible D match to TRBD1 (5 bases). This CDR3 comprises 17 residues. Germline V gene data show CDR1 as SGHAT and CDR2 as FQNNGV. V lost 5 bases and J 10 bases, leaving 24 bases between the germline ends.

This clonotype occurred many times. The chain has TRBV12-3 or TRBV12-4 and TRBJ2-2, with a tentative D call TRBD1 (8 bases). The CDR3 loop spans 17 amino acids. The V end was cut by 4 bases, the J end by 7 bases, with 22 bases between. CDR3 DNA sequence: TGTGCCAGCAGTTCTCAGGACAGGGTTGGGAGGGGCGGGGAGCTGTTTTTT. It codes for CASSSQDRVGRGGELFF.

This clonotype was counted ten times or more. The chain is built from TRBV11-2 and TRBJ1-4; D ambiguous. CDR1 is SGHAT, CDR2 FQNNGV, per germline. CDR3 length equals 13 residues. Trimming pared 1 base from V and 9 bases from J, leaving 9 bases between. The CDR3 here is CASSLVSEQKLFF. CDR3 DNA sequence: TGTGCCAGCAGCTTAGTATCTGAGCAAAAACTGTTTTTT.

The genes are TRBV29-1 and TRBJ2-3; a weak D match, TRBD2 (6 bases). The CDR3 is 15 residues long. The V and J ends lost 0 bases and 1 base respectively, with 11 bases between them. CDR1 SQVTM and CDR2 ANQGSEA come from the germline V gene. The CDR3 sequence is CSVEDLPSGTDTQYF. Written as DNA, the CDR3 is TGCAGCGTTGAAGATCTGCCTAGCGGCACAGATACGCAGTATTTT.

This clonotype has ten or more counts. The V call is TRBV24-1, the J call TRBJ2-3, with TRBD1 as a possible D gene (6 bases). The germline V and J ends were trimmed by 1 base and 0 bases, with 10 bases remaining between them. The germline CDR1 and CDR2 sequences are KGHDR and SFDVKD. This CDR3 contains 16 residues. CDR3 DNA sequence: TGTGCCACCAGTGATTTTCAGGGGTCTAGCACAGATACGCAGTATTTT. Its translation: CATSDFQGSSTDTQYF.

The chain has TRBV11-2 and TRBJ2-1; 11 bases fit TRBD2. Germline CDR1 is SGHAT and CDR2 is FQNNGV. Trimming took 5 bases from V and 7 from J; bases not matched to a gene: 4. This CDR3 is built from 14 residues. The DNA of the CDR3 is TGTGCCAGCAGCCGGGGGACTAGCGGAAATGAGCAGTTCTTC. It translates to CASSRGTSGNEQFF.

The genes are TRBV27 and TRBJ2-1, with 7 bases lining up with TRBD2. Trimming at V came to 3 bases and at J to 7 bases, leaving 9 bases not matched to a gene. The length of the CDR3 is 15 residues. Germline V gene lookup returns CDR1 MNHEY and CDR2 SMNVEV (reference sequence). The CDR3, as DNA: TGTGCCAGCAGTTTCTCGGCGGGAGCTCGAAATGAGCAGTTCTTC. This translates into CASSFSAGARNEQFF.

V gene TRBV6-5 combines with J gene TRBJ1-2; TRBD1 aligns across 7 bases. Germline V gene sequence: CDR1 MNHEY, CDR2 SVGAGI. CDR3 length equals 15 residues. V lost 4 bases and J lost 7; bases outside the gene matches: 12. Here the CDR3 DNA reads TGTGCCAGCAGTTTCCCCCCCCAGGGGGGCTCTGGCTACACCTTC. Translation: CASSFPPQGGSGYTF.

Ten or more counts support this clonotype. The gene calls are TRBV27 and TRBJ2-2; D unresolved. This CDR3 comprises 13 residues. CDR1 MNHEY and CDR2 SMNVEV come from the germline V gene (reference sequence). The V end was cut by 3 bases, the J end by 3 bases, with 5 bases between. The CDR3 DNA follows: TGTGCCAGCAGTTTTTGGTACACCGGGGAGCTGTTTTTT. Translating it yields CASSFWYTGELFF.

This clonotype came up many times. The chain carries TRBV2 and TRBJ1-5, with 9 nucleotides matching TRBD1. Germline lookup yields CDR1 SNHLY and CDR2 FYNNEI. The CDR3 totals 16 residues. The V and J ends lost 10 bases and 3 bases, in that order; junction bases with no gene match: 13. In DNA, the CDR3 is TGTGCCATCCCGCTTAGGACAGGGGACATCAATCAGCCCCAGCATTTT. As protein: CAIPLRTGDINQPQHF.

This clonotype appeared many times. J is TRBJ2-5 and V is TRBV7-2, with 10 positions matching TRBD2. The germline V gene has CDR1 SGHTA and CDR2 FQGNSA. This CDR3 is 15 amino acids long. Trimming took 3 bases from V and 4 from J; bases not matched to a gene: 5. This CDR3 reads CASSFGSGRGETQYF. The CDR3 nucleotides read TGTGCCAGCAGCTTCGGAAGCGGGAGGGGAGAGACCCAGTACTTC.

This clonotype was seen many times. This chain joins TRBV19 and TRBJ2-1; D is unresolved. The V gene's germline CDR1 is LNHDA and CDR2 SQIVND (reference sequence). The CDR3 has 12 amino acids. Trimming removed 4 bases from V and 6 bases from J, with 7 bases in between. CDR3 residues: CASSTGFNEQFF. CDR3 nucleotides: TGTGCCAGTAGTACCGGATTCAATGAGCAGTTCTTC.

This clonotype was observed at least ten times. This chain joins TRBV2 and TRBJ1-5, with 10 bases aligning to TRBD1. CDR1 SNHLY and CDR2 FYNNEI come from the germline V gene. V lost 6 bases, J lost 5 bases, and 7 bases stayed unmatched. The CDR3 loop spans 15 amino acids. The CDR3 bases are TGTGCCAGCAGGGGTGGACAGGGGGTCTATCAGCCCCAGCATTTT. This sequence encodes CASRGGQGVYQPQHF.

This clonotype has ten or more counts. The chain links TRBV10-3 to TRBJ2-1; 11 positions match TRBD2. Germline trimming cut 3 bases from V and 4 bases from J; bases unmatched to any gene: 11. The CDR3 has 18 residues. Germline values: CDR1 ENHRY, CDR2 SYGVKD. The CDR3 protein is CAISDSLAGLAGYNEQFF. The CDR3 DNA follows: TGTGCCATCAGTGATAGCCTTGCTGGACTAGCGGGTTACAATGAGCAGTTCTTC.

The J gene is TRBJ1-1, the V gene TRBV19; 7 bases map to TRBD1. The V and J ends lost 5 bases and 4 bases, in that order; junction bases with no gene match: 4. The V gene's germline CDR1 is LNHDA and CDR2 SQIVND (reference sequence). The CDR3 covers 13 residues. CDR3 in DNA: TGTGCCAGTAGTGCTGGACAGGTCACTGAAGCTTTCTTT. Its translation is CASSAGQVTEAFF.

In its sample, this clonotype was seen a few times. The chain recombines TRBV7-3 with TRBJ2-1, with 7 bases aligning to TRBD2. The junction had 9 bases not matched to a gene; V was cut back by 5 bases and J by 8 bases. The germline V gene encodes CDR1 SGHTA and CDR2 FQGTGA. The CDR3 has 14 amino acids. The CDR3 DNA is TGTGCCAGCAGCCCCGGACTAGTCGGCTATGAGCAGTTCTTC. This codes for CASSPGLVGYEQFF.

The chain carries TRBV20-1 and TRBJ2-2, with 12 bases lining up with TRBD1. The trim removed 1 base at V and 7 bases at J, leaving 7 bases unmatched. Germline CDR1 and CDR2: DFQATT and SNEGSKA (reference sequence). The CDR3 has 16 amino acids. CDR3 sequence: CSARGPGTGGIGELFF. CDR3 DNA sequence: TGCAGTGCTAGAGGGCCCGGGACAGGGGGCATCGGGGAGCTGTTTTTT.

This clonotype was observed at least ten times. V is TRBV27 and J is TRBJ1-2; a weak D match, TRBD1 (5 bases). In germline, CDR1 is MNHEY, CDR2 SMNVEV (reference sequence). The CDR3 consists of 13 residues. Deletions cut 0 bases from V and 8 bases from J, with 10 bases between. CDR3 sequence: CASSLSPGGGYTF. CDR3 nucleotide sequence: TGTGCCAGCAGTTTATCTCCGGGGGGAGGCTACACCTTC.

This clonotype came up many times. This chain links TRBV20-1 with TRBJ2-1, with a tentative D call TRBD2 (5 bases). The CDR3 has 16 amino acids. The germline gives CDR1 DFQATT, CDR2 SNEGSKA (reference sequence). The V gene lost 0 bases and the J gene lost 8 bases, with 20 bases spanning the gap. The CDR3, as DNA: TGCAGTGCTAGAGATCCCAGCGGCCCACGAAGCGATGAGCAGTTCTTC. Amino acids: CSARDPSGPRSDEQFF.

This clonotype was recorded a few times. Possible read error: a much larger clone is one base away. The V gene is TRBV15, the J gene TRBJ1-5, with a weak D call TRBD1 (5 bases). The CDR3 is made up of 18 amino acids. The germline gives CDR1 LNHNV, CDR2 YYDKDF (reference sequence). In nucleotides, the CDR3 is TGTGCCACCAGCAGAGTCCAGGGTGGACTTTATAGCAATCAGCCCCTGCATTTT. Encoded protein: CATSRVQGGLYSNQPLHF.

In this sample, this clonotype turned up a few times. The gene calls are TRBV7-7 and TRBJ2-5; D is undetermined. Trimming stripped 6 bases from V and 4 bases from J, with 12 bases between. CDR3 length equals 13 residues. Germline lookup yields CDR1 SSHAT and CDR2 FNYEAQ (reference sequence). CDR3 DNA sequence: TGTGCCAGCAGGCCCGCTGGGCGAGAGACCCAGTACTTC. Amino acids: CASRPAGRETQYF.

This clonotype was counted a single time. Possible read error: a much larger clone is one base away. The V and J genes are TRBV6-2 or TRBV6-3 and TRBJ2-7; D perhaps matches TRBD2 (6 bases). Germline V lookup: CDR1 MNHEY, CDR2 SVGEGT. Trimming shortened V by 7 bases and J by 5 bases, and 24 bases separated the two germline ends. There are 16 residues in the CDR3. CDR3 nucleotides: TGTGCCAGCATCGGCCATGGGGAGCGGGCGTCGAACGAGCAGTACTTC. Its protein product is CASIGHGERASNEQYF.

This clonotype was recorded only once. A junction boundary mismatches the germline segment, possibly from a read error. J is TRBJ2-3 and V is TRBV27, with 13 positions matching TRBD2. Germline V gene sequence: CDR1 MNHEY, CDR2 SMNVEV (reference sequence). There are 16 residues in the CDR3. CDR3 amino acids: CASAEGTSGATHTQYF. CDR3 in DNA: TGTGCCAGCGCCGAGGGGACTAGCGGGGCCACACATACGCAGTATTTT.